A selection of T cell receptor beta chains follows, all from one sample in a study of beta chain features in type 1 diabetes. Data came from immunoSEQ multiplex PCR; TCRdb stores just in-frame clones and leaves some out. Among some 240,000 clones listed, roughly 11% were seen once. The sample taken for sequencing was central memory CD4+ T cells from blood. The receptors were gathered from a man younger than 35 in good health. Each CDR3 is given with its conserved first and last residue. The D gene is left open where the match is weak. A clone size is listed for some rows: how often the clone was seen (once, few, many), or a class if it is expanded.

clone size	D gene	J gene	CDR3 length	V gene	CDR3 DNA	CDR3 protein
few	TRBD1	TRBJ1-1	18	TRBV30	TGTGCCTGGAGTCGTCCCGGGACAGGGAAGGTATGGAACACTGAAGCTTTCTTT	CAWSRPGTGKVWNTEAFF
few	.	TRBJ1-2	13	TRBV30	TGTGCCTGGAGAGGACGCCGTAACTATGGCTACACCTTC	CAWRGRRNYGYTF
.	.	TRBJ2-5	14	TRBV7-2	TGTGCCAGCAGCTTAGCGTCAGCAGGAGAGACCCAGTACTTC	CASSLASAGETQYF
.	.	TRBJ2-7	12	TRBV2	TGTGCCAGCAGTGTCGAAGGCTACGAGCAGTACTTC	CASSVEGYEQYF
few	.	TRBJ2-1	10	TRBV29-1	TGCAGCGCACTAGTGGATGAGCAGTTCTTC	CSALVDEQFF
.	TRBD1	TRBJ2-3	15	TRBV19	TGTGCCAGTAGTTCCCGGACAGGGATGACAGATACGCAGTATTTT	CASSSRTGMTDTQYF
few	.	TRBJ2-2	14	TRBV7-3	TGTGCCAGCAGCCCGGGGCCTAACACCGGGGAGCTGTTTTTT	CASSPGPNTGELFF
.	.	TRBJ2-1	15	TRBV27	TGTGCCAGCAGTTTCACGGACGGACCCTACAATGAGCAGTTCTTC	CASSFTDGPYNEQFF
few	.	TRBJ2-3	13	TRBV7-8	TGTGCCAGCAGCGGTGATCGCACAGATACGCAGTATTTT	CASSGDRTDTQYF
.	.	TRBJ2-7	12	TRBV10-3	TGTGCCATCACGGCCGGAAACTACGAGCAGTACTTC	CAITAGNYEQYF
.	.	TRBJ2-7	13	TRBV30	TGTGCCTGGAGAAGGTGGCAGTCCTACGAGCAGTACTTC	CAWRRWQSYEQYF
.	.	TRBJ2-1	15	TRBV7-2	TGTGCCAGCAGCTTAGCCGGGACATCGGAGGATGAGCAGTTCTTC	CASSLAGTSEDEQFF
.	TRBD2	TRBJ2-1	14	TRBV5-4	TGTGCCAGCAGCCCCGAAGTAGCGGGAGATGAGCAGTTCTTC	CASSPEVAGDEQFF
.	.	TRBJ2-2	15	TRBV5-1	TGCGCCAGCAGCCCGAAGGAGGGGTGGGCCGGGGAGCTGTTTTTT	CASSPKEGWAGELFF
few	.	TRBJ2-7	15	TRBV27	TGTGCCAGCAGTAGGCCGGGAGCCACCTCCTACGAGCAGTACTTC	CASSRPGATSYEQYF
few	.	TRBJ1-1	13	TRBV11-2	TGTGCCAGCAGCCACGGTTGGGACACTGAAGCTTTCTTT	CASSHGWDTEAFF
.	TRBD1	TRBJ1-5	15	TRBV6-5	TGTGCCAGCAGTTACTCGGGACAGGGAGGCCAGCCCCAGCATTTT	CASSYSGQGGQPQHF
few	.	TRBJ2-5	13	TRBV30	TGTGCCTGGAGGCTTAGTGGGACGCAGACCCAGTACTTC	CAWRLSGTQTQYF
.	TRBD1	TRBJ1-5	13	TRBV2	TGTGCCACCGGACAGGAACACAATCAGCCCCAGCATTTT	CATGQEHNQPQHF
.	.	TRBJ2-3	11	TRBV13	TGTGCCAGCAGCTTATCGGATACGCAGTATTTT	CASSLSDTQYF
many	TRBD1	TRBJ1-2	19	TRBV14	TGTGCCAGCAGCGGGCGTTCCAGGACAGGCCTAACCACCTCCTATGGCTACACCTTC	CASSGRSRTGLTTSYGYTF
.	TRBD2	TRBJ2-1	15	TRBV11-2	TGTGCCAGCAGCTTAGGCGGGAGGGCCTTGGATGAGCAGTTCTTC	CASSLGGRALDEQFF
.	.	TRBJ2-3	17	TRBV23-1	TGCGCCAGCAGTCAATCTAGCCTGACCTCGAGGACAGATACGCAGTATTTT	CASSQSSLTSRTDTQYF
.	TRBD1	TRBJ2-5	15	TRBV5-1	TGCGCCAGCAGCTCTGGACAGGCGTACCAAGAGACCCAGTACTTC	CASSSGQAYQETQYF
few	TRBD2	TRBJ2-1	17	TRBV30	TGTGCCTGCACGAGTGGGGGAAGGAGCGGGGACTACAATGAGCAGTTCTTC	CACTSGGRSGDYNEQFF
.	.	TRBJ2-5	10	TRBV29-1	TGCAGCGCCAAAGATGGTACCCAGTACTTC	CSAKDGTQYF